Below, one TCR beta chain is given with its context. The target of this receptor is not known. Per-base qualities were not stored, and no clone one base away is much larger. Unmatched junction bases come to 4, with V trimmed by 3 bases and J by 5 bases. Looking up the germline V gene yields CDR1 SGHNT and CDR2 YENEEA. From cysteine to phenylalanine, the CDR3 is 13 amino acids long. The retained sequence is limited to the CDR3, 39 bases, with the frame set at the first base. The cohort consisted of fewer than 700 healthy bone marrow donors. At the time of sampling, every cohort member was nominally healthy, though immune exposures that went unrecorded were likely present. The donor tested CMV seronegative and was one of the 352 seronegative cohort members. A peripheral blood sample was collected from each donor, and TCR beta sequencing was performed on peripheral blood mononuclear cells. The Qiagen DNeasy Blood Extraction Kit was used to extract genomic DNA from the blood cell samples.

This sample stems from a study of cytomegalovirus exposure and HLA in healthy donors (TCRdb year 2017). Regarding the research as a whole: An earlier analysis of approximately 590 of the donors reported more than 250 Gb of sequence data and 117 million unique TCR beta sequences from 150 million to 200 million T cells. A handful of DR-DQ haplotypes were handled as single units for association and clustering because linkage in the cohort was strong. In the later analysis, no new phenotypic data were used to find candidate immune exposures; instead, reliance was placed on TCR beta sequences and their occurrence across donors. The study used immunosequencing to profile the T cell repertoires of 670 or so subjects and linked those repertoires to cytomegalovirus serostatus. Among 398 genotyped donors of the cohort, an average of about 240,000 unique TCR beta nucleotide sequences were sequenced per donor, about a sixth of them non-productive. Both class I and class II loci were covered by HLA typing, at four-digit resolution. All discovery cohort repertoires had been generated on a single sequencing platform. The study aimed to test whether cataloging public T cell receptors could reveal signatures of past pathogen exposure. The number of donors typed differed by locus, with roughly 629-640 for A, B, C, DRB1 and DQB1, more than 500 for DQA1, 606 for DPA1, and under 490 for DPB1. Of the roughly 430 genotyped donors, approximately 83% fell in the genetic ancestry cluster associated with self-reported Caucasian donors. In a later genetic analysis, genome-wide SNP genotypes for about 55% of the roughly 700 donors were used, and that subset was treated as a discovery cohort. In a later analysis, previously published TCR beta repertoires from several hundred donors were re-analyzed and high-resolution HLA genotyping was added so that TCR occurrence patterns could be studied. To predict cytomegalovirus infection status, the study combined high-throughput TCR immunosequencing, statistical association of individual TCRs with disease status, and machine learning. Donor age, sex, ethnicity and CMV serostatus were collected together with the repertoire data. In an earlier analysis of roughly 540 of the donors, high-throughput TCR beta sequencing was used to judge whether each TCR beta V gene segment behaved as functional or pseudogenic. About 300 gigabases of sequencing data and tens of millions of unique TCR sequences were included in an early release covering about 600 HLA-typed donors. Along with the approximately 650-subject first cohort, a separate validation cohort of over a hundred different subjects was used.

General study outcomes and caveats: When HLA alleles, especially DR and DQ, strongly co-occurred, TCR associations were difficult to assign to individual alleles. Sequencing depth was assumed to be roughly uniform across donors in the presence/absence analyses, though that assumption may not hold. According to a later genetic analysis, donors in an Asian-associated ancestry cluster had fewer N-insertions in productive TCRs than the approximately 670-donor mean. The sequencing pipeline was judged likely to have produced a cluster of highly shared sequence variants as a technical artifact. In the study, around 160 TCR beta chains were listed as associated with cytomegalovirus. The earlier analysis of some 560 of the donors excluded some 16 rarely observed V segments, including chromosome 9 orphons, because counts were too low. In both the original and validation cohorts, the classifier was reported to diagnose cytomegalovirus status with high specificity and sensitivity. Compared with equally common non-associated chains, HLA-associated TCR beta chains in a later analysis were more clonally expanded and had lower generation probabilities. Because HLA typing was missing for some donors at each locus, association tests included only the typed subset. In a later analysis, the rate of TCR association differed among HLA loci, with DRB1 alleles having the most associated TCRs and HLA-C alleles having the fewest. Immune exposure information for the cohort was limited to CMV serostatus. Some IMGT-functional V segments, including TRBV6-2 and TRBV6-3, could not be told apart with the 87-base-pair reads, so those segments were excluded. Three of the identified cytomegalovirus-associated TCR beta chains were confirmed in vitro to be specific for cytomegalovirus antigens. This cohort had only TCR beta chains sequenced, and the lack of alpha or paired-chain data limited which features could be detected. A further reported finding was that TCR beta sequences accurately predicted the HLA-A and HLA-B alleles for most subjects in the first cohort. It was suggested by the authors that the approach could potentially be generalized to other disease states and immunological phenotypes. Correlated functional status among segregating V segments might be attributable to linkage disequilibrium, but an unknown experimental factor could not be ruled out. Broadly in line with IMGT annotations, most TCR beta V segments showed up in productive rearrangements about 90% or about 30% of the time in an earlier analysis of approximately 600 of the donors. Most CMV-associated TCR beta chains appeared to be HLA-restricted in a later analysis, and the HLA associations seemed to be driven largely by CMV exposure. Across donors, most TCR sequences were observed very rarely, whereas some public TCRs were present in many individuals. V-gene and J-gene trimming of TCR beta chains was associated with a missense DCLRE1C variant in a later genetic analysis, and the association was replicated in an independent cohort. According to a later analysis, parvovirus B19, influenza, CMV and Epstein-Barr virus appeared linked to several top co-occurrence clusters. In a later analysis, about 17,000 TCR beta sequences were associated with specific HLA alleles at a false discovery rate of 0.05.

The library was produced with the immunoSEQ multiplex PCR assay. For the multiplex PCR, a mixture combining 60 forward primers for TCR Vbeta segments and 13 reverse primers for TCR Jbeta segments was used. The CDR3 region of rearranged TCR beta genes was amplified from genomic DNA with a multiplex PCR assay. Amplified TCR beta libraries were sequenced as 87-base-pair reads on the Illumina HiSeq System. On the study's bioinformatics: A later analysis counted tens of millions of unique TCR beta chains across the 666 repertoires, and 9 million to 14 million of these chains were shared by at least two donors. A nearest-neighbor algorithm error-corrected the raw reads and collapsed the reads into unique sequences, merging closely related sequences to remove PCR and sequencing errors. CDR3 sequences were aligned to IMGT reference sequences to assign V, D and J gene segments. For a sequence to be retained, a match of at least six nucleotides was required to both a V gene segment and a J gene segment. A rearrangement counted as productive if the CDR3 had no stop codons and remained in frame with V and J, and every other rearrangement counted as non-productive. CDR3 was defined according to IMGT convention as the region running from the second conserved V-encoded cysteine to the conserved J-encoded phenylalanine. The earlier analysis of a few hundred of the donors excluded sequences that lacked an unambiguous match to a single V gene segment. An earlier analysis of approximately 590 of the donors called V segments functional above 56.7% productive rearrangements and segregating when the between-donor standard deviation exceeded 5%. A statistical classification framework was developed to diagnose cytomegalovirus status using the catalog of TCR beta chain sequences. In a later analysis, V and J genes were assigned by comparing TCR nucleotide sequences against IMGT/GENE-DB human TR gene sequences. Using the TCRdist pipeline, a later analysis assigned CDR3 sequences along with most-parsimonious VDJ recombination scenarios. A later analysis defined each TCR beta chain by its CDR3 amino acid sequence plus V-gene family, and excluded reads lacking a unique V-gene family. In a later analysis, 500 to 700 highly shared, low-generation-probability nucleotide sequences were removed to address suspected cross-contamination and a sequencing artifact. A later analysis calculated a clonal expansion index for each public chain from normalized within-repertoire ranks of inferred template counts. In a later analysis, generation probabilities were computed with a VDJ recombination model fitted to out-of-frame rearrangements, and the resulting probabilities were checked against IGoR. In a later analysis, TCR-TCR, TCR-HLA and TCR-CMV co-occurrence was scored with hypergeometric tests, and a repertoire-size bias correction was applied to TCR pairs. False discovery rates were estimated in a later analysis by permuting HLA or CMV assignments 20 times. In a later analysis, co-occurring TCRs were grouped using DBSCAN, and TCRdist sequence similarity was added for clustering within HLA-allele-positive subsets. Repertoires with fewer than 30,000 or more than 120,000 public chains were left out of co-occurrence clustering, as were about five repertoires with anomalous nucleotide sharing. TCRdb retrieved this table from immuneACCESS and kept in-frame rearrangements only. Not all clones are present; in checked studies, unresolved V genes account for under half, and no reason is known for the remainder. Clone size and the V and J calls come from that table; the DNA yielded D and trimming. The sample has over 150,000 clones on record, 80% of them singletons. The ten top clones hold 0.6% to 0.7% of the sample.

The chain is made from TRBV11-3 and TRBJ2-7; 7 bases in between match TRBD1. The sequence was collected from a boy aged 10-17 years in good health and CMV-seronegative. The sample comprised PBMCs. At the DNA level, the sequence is TGTGCCAGCAGCTTCGGGACAGAGAACGAGCAGTACTTC. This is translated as CASSFGTENEQYF.